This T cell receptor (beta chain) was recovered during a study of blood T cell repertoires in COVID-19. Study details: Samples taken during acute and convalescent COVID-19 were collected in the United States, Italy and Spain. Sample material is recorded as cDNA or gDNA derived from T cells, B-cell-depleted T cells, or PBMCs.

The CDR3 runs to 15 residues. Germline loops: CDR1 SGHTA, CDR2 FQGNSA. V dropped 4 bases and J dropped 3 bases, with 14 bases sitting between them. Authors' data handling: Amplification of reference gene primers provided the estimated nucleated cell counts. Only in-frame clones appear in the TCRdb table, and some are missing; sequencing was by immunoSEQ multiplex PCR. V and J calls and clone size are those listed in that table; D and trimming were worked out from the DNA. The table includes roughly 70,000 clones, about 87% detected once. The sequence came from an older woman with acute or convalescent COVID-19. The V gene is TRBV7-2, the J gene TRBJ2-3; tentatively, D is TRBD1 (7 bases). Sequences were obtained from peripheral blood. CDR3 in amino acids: CASSSQTGRTDTQYF. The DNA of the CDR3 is TGTGCCAGCAGCTCACAGACAGGGAGGACAGATACGCAGTATTTT. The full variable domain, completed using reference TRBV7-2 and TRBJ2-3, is GAGVSQSPSNKVTEKGKDVELRCDPISGHTALYWYRQSLGQGLEFLIYFQGNSAPDKSGLPSDRFSAERTGGSVSTLTIQRTQQEDSAVYLCASSSQTGRTDTQYFGPGTRLTVL.